This T cell receptor beta chain was recovered during a study of T cells in localized non-small cell lung cancer. Points from the study as a whole: Elevated circulating T cell density in blood was associated with longer overall survival. Tumor showed lower T cell clonality than uninvolved adjacent lung, where it was highest. A median of about 52 clones ranked among the top 100 in tumor appeared in adjacent lung. Sequencing, confined to only one tumor region, leaves heterogeneity possible.

As for this clone: Antigen unknown.

Some clones are missing from TCRdb's copy, which holds only in-frame ones; the method was immunoSEQ multiplex PCR. Of fewer than 35,000 clones in the sample, roughly nine tenths were seen once. The source was peripheral blood, collected before any cancer treatment. The receptor was isolated from a female donor at least 60 years old with stage I lung adenocarcinoma.

CDR3 amino acids: CASSRLWGLAAYNEQFF. CDR3 DNA sequence: TGTGCCAGCAGCAGGTTATGGGGGCTAGCGGCTTACAATGAGCAGTTCTTC. The chain has TRBV7-8 and TRBJ2-1; D is perhaps TRBD2 (7 bases). CDR1 and CDR2 (germline): SGHVS, FQNEAQ. The CDR3 has 17 amino acids. V was pared by 5 bases and J by 4 bases, with 21 bases between. Complete variable domain (other parts from reference TRBV7-8 and TRBJ2-1): GAGVSQSPRYKVAKRGQDVALRCDPISGHVSLFWYQQALGQGPEFLTYFQNEAQLDKSGLPSDRFFAERPEGSVSTLKIQRTQQEDSAVYLCASSRLWGLAAYNEQFFGPGTRLTVL.